One and the same sample provided the 4 T cell receptor beta chains below, sequenced in a study of shared clonotypes between healthy human individuals. CD45RO-negative, CCR7-positively selected cells formed the naive CD8 fraction, excluding terminally differentiated effector memory CD45RA+ cells. Sequencing used immunoSEQ multiplex PCR; TCRdb keeps in-frame clones, though not all of them. In the table there are 2 million or so clones, just under 95% of which are singletons. What was sequenced was naive CD8+ T cells sorted from blood. These TCRs come from a young man in good health.

The V and J genes are TRBV13 and TRBJ2-7, with 11 bases identical to TRBD1. Germline CDR1 reads PRHDT; CDR2 reads FYEKMQ (reference sequence). The CDR3 has 16 amino acids. Germline trimming cut 4 bases from V and 4 bases from J; bases unmatched to any gene: 9. CDR3: CASSSAGTGGLYEQYF. As DNA, the CDR3 is TGTGCCAGCAGCTCCGCCGGGACAGGGGGATTATACGAGCAGTACTTC.

As regards this clone: Other nucleotide sequences in the sample specify the same CDR3. This rearrangement joins TRBV28 to TRBJ2-1, with D uncertain. Per germline, CDR1 MDHEN and CDR2 SYDVKM. This CDR3 comprises 11 residues. The germline V and J ends were trimmed by 5 bases and 5 bases, with 4 bases remaining between them. The CDR3 DNA reads as TGTGCCAGCAGTCCAAACAATGAGCAGTTCTTC. This encodes CASSPNNEQFF.

The rearrangement links TRBV11-3 to TRBJ2-7; D is unclear. CDR1 is SGHNT, CDR2 YENEEA, per germline. This CDR3 is built from 14 residues. Trimming removed 5 bases at V and 0 bases at J, with 11 bases between. The CDR3, as DNA: TGTGCCAGCAGCCGTCCATTGAGCTCCTACGAGCAGTACTTC. This sequence encodes CASSRPLSSYEQYF.

The chain uses TRBV25-1 and TRBJ2-1, with a possible D match to TRBD2 (6 bases). With 2 bases removed from V and 6 bases from J, the gap between germline ends came to 17 bases. The CDR3 is 16 residues long. CDR1 is MGHDK and CDR2 is SYGVNS in the germline V gene. This CDR3 reads CASSEPGRELFNEQFF. For the CDR3, the DNA is TGTGCCAGCAGTGAACCGGGGCGGGAATTGTTCAATGAGCAGTTCTTC.